This T cell receptor (beta chain) is drawn from a study of cytomegalovirus exposure and HLA in healthy donors. As for the study in general: Clustering assigned 70% to 85% of the approximately 400 genotyped donors to the Caucasian-associated ancestry cluster. Study-level points and caveats: The study reported that TCR beta sequences accurately predicted HLA-A and HLA-B alleles in most subjects. According to a later analysis, most TCR beta chains associated with CMV appeared HLA-restricted. CMV antigen specificity was confirmed in vitro for three CMV-associated chains.

Germline CDR1 is LNHDA and CDR2 is SQIVND (reference sequence). Trimming cost V 5 bases and J 3 bases; bases outside gene matches: 4. The CDR3 consists of 14 residues. Concerning this clone itself: What it binds is unknown.

60 Vbeta and 13 Jbeta primers were used in PCR. TCRdb's copy holds only in-frame clones and misses some; the assay was immunoSEQ multiplex PCR. The sample has around 190,000 clones, roughly 10% seen once. Sequencing was performed on PBMCs. This rearrangement joins TRBV19 to TRBJ2-7; TRBD1 matches 10 bases. This clonotype was obtained from a woman in her thirties in good health and CMV-seropositive. CDR3 region: CASSYGQGGYEQYF. CDR3 nucleotide sequence: TGTGCCAGTAGTTACGGACAGGGGGGCTACGAGCAGTACTTC.